This T cell receptor (beta chain) derives from a study of immune heterogeneity within non-small cell lung tumors. Study information: The composition of the tumors was a handful of squamous cell carcinomas, 10 non-squamous carcinomas and 1 not otherwise specified.

A few counts support this clonotype. Multiplex PCR was performed with 32 V and 13 J primers, and it amplified TCR beta CDR3. TCRdb ran MiXCR on the multiplex PCR reads and lists one entry per CDR3 protein. The sample gives over 8,000 distinct CDR3 sequences, about a sixth of which show up once; roughly 3.7% is in the top ten. Bulk tumor genomic DNA, roughly 600 ng per sample, was the template. Several widely spaced biopsies per primary tumor were taken during surgery. Curative operations were performed on patients who had untreated, newly diagnosed non-small cell lung cancer. The donor pool consisted of newly diagnosed non-small cell lung cancer patients who were having surgery with curative intent. This TCR came from a man aged 35-49 years with non-small cell lung cancer. The sequenced sample consisted of lung tumor tissue.

CDR3 bases: TGTGCCAGCAGTGACACTAGGGGCGTGGACGAGCAGTACTTC. It translates to CASSDTRGVDEQYF. The rearrangement uses TRBV6-2 or TRBV6-3 and TRBJ2-7, with D perhaps TRBD1 or TRBD2 (5 bases each). There are 14 residues in the CDR3. V lost 5 bases, J lost 5 bases, and 16 bases lay in between. CDR1 MNHEY and CDR2 SVGEGT come from the germline V gene.